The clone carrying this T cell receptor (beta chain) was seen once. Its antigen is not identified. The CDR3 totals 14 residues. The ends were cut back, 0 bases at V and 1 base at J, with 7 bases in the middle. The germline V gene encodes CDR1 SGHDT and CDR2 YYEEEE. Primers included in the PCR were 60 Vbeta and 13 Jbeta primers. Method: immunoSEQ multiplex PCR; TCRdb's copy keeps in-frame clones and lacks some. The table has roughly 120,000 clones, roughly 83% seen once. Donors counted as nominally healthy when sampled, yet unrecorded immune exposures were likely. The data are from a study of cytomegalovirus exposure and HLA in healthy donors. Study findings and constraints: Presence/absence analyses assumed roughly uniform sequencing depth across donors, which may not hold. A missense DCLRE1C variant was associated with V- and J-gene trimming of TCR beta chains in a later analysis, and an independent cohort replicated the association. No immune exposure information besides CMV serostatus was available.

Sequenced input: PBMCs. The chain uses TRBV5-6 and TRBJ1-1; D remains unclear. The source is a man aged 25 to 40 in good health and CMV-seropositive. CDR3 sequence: CASSLVTENTEAFF. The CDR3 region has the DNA TGTGCCAGCAGCTTGGTAACAGAGAACACTGAAGCTTTCTTT.